The 15 T cell receptor beta chains presented below share a single source sample, sequenced in a study of blood T cell repertoires in COVID-19. The protocol was immunoSEQ multiplex PCR, while the TCRdb copy is restricted to in-frame clones and leaves out a portion. The sample lists 200,000 to 250,000 clones, approximately 86% seen once, with over 1.3% in the top ten. The sample comprised peripheral blood. These receptors all stem from an elderly man with acute or convalescent COVID-19.

The rearrangement uses TRBV19 and TRBJ2-7; TRBD1 is a possible D gene (6 bases). The CDR3 has 13 residues. V shed 6 bases and J shed 3 bases, with 12 bases lying between them. From germline, CDR1 is LNHDA and CDR2 SQIVND (reference sequence). This CDR3 reads CASSGQFGYEQYF. The DNA of the CDR3 is TGTGCCAGTAGCGGACAGTTTGGCTACGAGCAGTACTTC.

This chain uses TRBV27 with TRBJ2-5; TRBD1 agrees at 8 bases. J was trimmed by 2 bases and V by 5 bases; bases with no gene match: 10. The CDR3 runs 16 residues. The germline gives CDR1 MNHEY, CDR2 SMNVEV (reference sequence). CDR3 nucleotides: TGTGCCAGCAGTGCATACACAGGGGGAGGTCAAGAGACCCAGTACTTC. Residues: CASSAYTGGGQETQYF.

V gene TRBV18 combines with J gene TRBJ1-3; maybe TRBD1 (6 bases). V lost 2 bases to trimming and J lost 3 bases, with 11 bases between them. Germline loops: CDR1 KGHSH, CDR2 LQKENI. This CDR3 is built from 15 residues. CDR3 protein: CASSPGIRGGNTIYF. CDR3 nucleotide sequence: TGTGCCAGCTCACCAGGAATCAGGGGTGGAAACACCATATATTTT.

The chain links TRBV21-1 to TRBJ2-7; TRBD1 is the table's D call, not checked against the DNA. TRBV21-1 is a documented pseudogene. CDR3 size: 16 residues. CDR3 region: CASSSPGRGASDEQYF. The DNA for the CDR3 is TGTGCCAGCAGCTCACCGGGCAGGGGTGCTTCCGACGAGCAGTACTTC.

The gene calls are TRBV7-2 and TRBJ1-5; 7 nucleotides match TRBD1. CDR1 SGHTA and CDR2 FQGNSA come from the germline V gene. Trimming at V came to 4 bases and at J to 4 bases, leaving 4 bases not matched to a gene. There are 14 residues in the CDR3. The CDR3 nucleotides are TGTGCCAGCAGCTCTAACAGGGGAAATCAGCCCCAGCATTTT. This encodes CASSSNRGNQPQHF.

V gene TRBV5-1 combines with J gene TRBJ2-5; 12 nucleotides align to TRBD2. The CDR3 covers 14 residues. Germline assignment: CDR1 SGHRS and CDR2 YFSETQ. After removal of 4 bases from V and 4 bases from J, the junction contained 2 bases not matched to a gene. The CDR3: CASSPGLAGETQYF. CDR3 in DNA: TGCGCCAGCAGCCCGGGACTAGCGGGAGAGACCCAGTACTTC.

This chain links TRBV29-1 with TRBJ1-4; 11 bases agree with TRBD1. The CDR3 length is 12 residues. CDR1 SQVTM and CDR2 ANQGSEA come from the germline V gene. V shed 4 bases, J shed 8 bases, and the junction held 0 bases outside the gene matches. The CDR3 protein is CSVGDRGEKLFF. DNA for the CDR3: TGCAGCGTTGGGGACAGGGGGGAAAAACTGTTTTTT.

This chain uses TRBV5-4 with TRBJ2-1, with 12 bases fitting TRBD2. In germline, CDR1 is SGHNT, CDR2 YYREEE (reference sequence). The trim removed 2 bases at V and 10 bases at J, leaving 13 bases unmatched. CDR3 length: 17 amino acids. CDR3 region: CASSFTLTSGSSGEQFF. The CDR3 DNA sequence: TGTGCCAGCAGCTTCACCCTGACTAGCGGGAGCTCGGGGGAGCAGTTCTTC.

The chain has TRBV24-1 and TRBJ2-1, with a possible D match to TRBD1 (6 bases). The CDR3 runs 13 residues. The germline CDR1 and CDR2 sequences are KGHDR and SFDVKD. The ends were cut back, 7 bases at V and 3 bases at J, with 9 bases in the middle. The DNA for the CDR3 is TGTGCCACCAGCGGGACATACTACAATGAGCAGTTCTTC. Encoded protein: CATSGTYYNEQFF.

The CDR3 loop is CASSFRSGSTYNEQFF. As DNA, the CDR3 is TGTGCCAGCAGCTTCAGGAGCGGGAGTACCTACAATGAGCAGTTCTTC. The V and J genes are TRBV7-9 and TRBJ2-1, with 8 bases that match TRBD2. CDR3 length equals 16 residues. Germline lookup yields CDR1 SEHNR and CDR2 FQNEAQ (reference sequence). J lost 2 bases, V lost 3 bases, and 6 bases had no gene match.

This chain connects TRBV27 to TRBJ1-5; tentative D call: TRBD1 (5 bases). Trimming stripped 9 bases from V and 3 bases from J, with 9 bases between. The germline V gene encodes CDR1 MNHEY and CDR2 SMNVEV (reference sequence). The CDR3 is 12 residues long. CDR3 in DNA: TGTGCCAGTGGGACTTCCAATCAGCCCCAGCATTTT. It codes for CASGTSNQPQHF.

This chain's CDR3 is CASSRGAATNEKLFF. The CDR3 DNA reads TGTGCCAGCAGCCGTGGGGCGGCAACTAATGAAAAACTGTTTTTT. J is TRBJ1-4 and V is TRBV9, with a tentative D call TRBD1 (5 bases). This CDR3 comprises 15 residues. CDR1 is SGDLS and CDR2 is YYNGEE in the germline V gene. V lost 4 bases, J lost 0 bases, and 10 bases lay in between.

A few counts support this clone. The J gene is TRBJ1-3, the V gene TRBV7-9; possibly TRBD1 for D (5 bases). Germline V gene data show CDR1 as SEHNR and CDR2 as FQNEAQ (reference sequence). Trimming left V 0 bases short and J 7 bases short, with 10 bases between. The CDR3 loop spans 14 amino acids. This CDR3 is CASSLAREGNTIYF. The CDR3, as DNA: TGTGCCAGCAGCTTAGCCAGGGAGGGGAACACCATATATTTT. Combining the CDR3 with reference TRBV7-9 and TRBJ1-3 gives the whole variable domain DTGVSQNPRHKITKRGQNVTFRCDPISEHNRLYWYRQTLGQGPEFLTYFQNEAQLEKSRLLSDRFSAERPKGSFSTLEIQRTEQGDSAMYLCASSLAREGNTIYFGEGSWLTVV.

The chain links TRBV3-1 (or the pseudogene TRBV3-2) to TRBJ2-5; TRBD2 aligns across 16 bases. CDR3 size: 17 residues. Germline V gene lookup returns CDR1 LGHDT and CDR2 YNNKEL (reference sequence). Trimming cost V 6 bases and J 4 bases; bases outside gene matches: 8. The CDR3 DNA follows: TGTGCCAGCAGGCCCGGGACTAGCGGGGGGGCTCGAGAGACCCAGTACTTC. Translating gives CASRPGTSGGARETQYF.

The genes are TRBV9 and TRBJ2-1, with 8 bases fitting TRBD2. V trimming: 4 bases; J trimming: 4 bases; junction bases outside the gene matches: 7. This CDR3 is built from 15 residues. Germline V gene data show CDR1 as SGDLS and CDR2 as YYNGEE. The CDR3 is CASSSRGGLYNEQFF. In DNA form, the CDR3 reads TGTGCCAGCAGCTCCCGCGGGGGGCTATACAATGAGCAGTTCTTC. Using reference TRBV9 and TRBJ2-1 for the parts outside the CDR3, the full variable domain is DSGVTQTPKHLITATGQRVTLRCSPRSGDLSVYWYQQSLDQGLQFLIQYYNGEERAKGNILERFSAQQFPDLHSELNLSSLELGDSALYFCASSSRGGLYNEQFFGPGTRLTVL.